This entry lists 9 T cell receptor beta chains sequenced from one sample in a study of blood T cell repertoires in COVID-19 (dated by TCRdb to 2018 to 2020). Libraries were constructed by the immunoSEQ multiplex PCR assay. TCRdb took this table from immuneACCESS and kept in-frame rearrangements with V and J called. Such tables lack part of the clones; where checked against another copy, unresolved V genes explain under half of the gap, and the rest is unexplained. The sample records roughly 150,000 clones, around 80% of which are singletons. Of the sample, around 7.8% is held by the ten largest clones. The material sequenced was PBMCs or T cells enriched from blood (not recorded which). These receptors were collected from a man aged 45 to 65 who had recovered from COVID-19.

This rearrangement joins TRBV15 to TRBJ1-5, with D unresolved. The CDR3 contains 18 residues. The ends were cut back, 1 base at V and 4 bases at J, with 20 bases in the middle. Germline CDR1 LNHNV, CDR2 YYDKDF (reference sequence). The DNA of the CDR3 is TGTGCCACCAGCAGAGCCTCTCCGCAGTTAAACCCAAATCAGCCCCAGCATTTT. It yields the protein CATSRASPQLNPNQPQHF. Filled out from reference TRBV15 and TRBJ1-5, the complete variable domain reads DAMVIQNPRYQVTQFGKPVTLSCSQTLNHNVMYWYQQKSSQAPKLLFHYYDKDFNNEADTPDNFQSRRPNTSFCFLDIRSPGLGDTAMYLCATSRASPQLNPNQPQHFGDGTRLSIL.

The chain is built from TRBV15 and TRBJ1-4; 11 bases are a match to TRBD1. The germline gives CDR1 LNHNV, CDR2 YYDKDF (reference sequence). This CDR3 is 15 amino acids long. The J segment lost 8 bases and the V segment lost 4 bases, leaving 6 bases of the junction unmatched. The CDR3 loop reads CATSTRTGGAEKLFF. The CDR3 DNA follows: TGTGCCACCAGCACCCGGACAGGGGGCGCGGAAAAACTGTTTTTT.

The genes are TRBV5-6 and TRBJ2-7; 11 bases fit TRBD1. Germline V gene data show CDR1 as SGHDT and CDR2 as YYEEEE. The CDR3 runs to 15 residues. J was trimmed by 3 bases and V by 2 bases; bases with no gene match: 4. The CDR3 nucleotides are TGTGCCAGCAGCTTCTGGGACAGGGGGGTCTACGAGCAGTACTTC. Residues: CASSFWDRGVYEQYF. The complete variable domain, with remaining parts taken from reference TRBV5-6 and TRBJ2-7, reads DAGVTQSPTHLIKTRGQQVTLRCSPKSGHDTVSWYQQALGQGPQFIFQYYEEEERQRGNFPDRFSGHQFPNYSSELNVNALLLGDSALYLCASSFWDRGVYEQYFGPGTRLTVT.

The V gene is TRBV19, the J gene TRBJ2-7, with TRBD1 as a possible D gene (5 bases). V lost 4 bases and J 2 bases, leaving 9 bases between the germline ends. The CDR3 sequence is 13 residues long. Germline V gives CDR1 LNHDA, CDR2 SQIVND (reference sequence). The CDR3 nucleotides are TGTGCCAGTAGTACAGGGCCCCCCTACGAGCAGTACTTC. Protein sequence: CASSTGPPYEQYF.

This sequence joins TRBV19 and TRBJ2-4; D gene uncertain. The germline V gene has CDR1 LNHDA and CDR2 SQIVND (reference sequence). The CDR3 has 15 amino acids. V lost 5 bases, J lost 1 base, and 12 bases lay in between. The CDR3 nucleotides read TGTGCCAGTAGTTCGCAAGAGGCGGCCAAAAACATTCAGTACTTC. Protein product: CASSSQEAAKNIQYF.

The V gene is TRBV30, the J gene TRBJ2-5; 12 bases match TRBD2. CDR1 and CDR2 (germline): GTSNPN, SVGIG (reference sequence). The CDR3 sequence is 15 residues long. With V trimmed by 1 base and J by 5 bases, 5 bases remained unmatched. In nucleotides, the CDR3 is TGTGCCTGGAGTGGTAATCTAGCGGGGGGGGAGACCCAGTACTTC. Its protein product is CAWSGNLAGGETQYF.

This clone was observed once. J is TRBJ2-7 and V is TRBV19; a possible D gene is TRBD1 (6 bases). CDR3 length equals 14 residues. V was cut by 9 bases and J by 0 bases, with 15 bases left in between. CDR1 and CDR2 from the germline V gene are LNHDA and SQIVND (reference sequence). CDR3 region: CARRGCQSSYEQYF. The CDR3 bases are TGTGCCAGAAGGGGGTGCCAGAGCTCCTACGAGCAGTACTTC. The whole variable domain, remainder taken from reference TRBV19 and TRBJ2-7, is DGGITQSPKYLFRKEGQNVTLSCEQNLNHDAMYWYRQDPGQGLRLIYYSQIVNDFQKGDIAEGYSVSREKKESFPLTVTSAQKNPTAFYLCARRGCQSSYEQYFGPGTRLTVT.

The chain couples TRBV27 to TRBJ2-5, with TRBD2 matching 8 bases. The germline gives CDR1 MNHEY, CDR2 SMNVEV (reference sequence). The CDR3 has 15 amino acids. V was clipped by 6 bases and J by 7 bases; unmatched bases: 13. The CDR3 nucleotides read TGTGCCAGCAGACCGATGGGACTAGGGAAGGGGACCCAGTACTTC. As protein: CASRPMGLGKGTQYF.

The V gene is TRBV2, the J gene TRBJ2-5; TRBD1 is a possible D gene (5 bases). Trimming stripped 3 bases from V and 7 bases from J, with 18 bases between. Looked up from germline, CDR1 is SNHLY and CDR2 is FYNNEI. This CDR3 contains 15 residues. The CDR3: CASSEGVPPQGTQYF. The CDR3 region has the DNA TGTGCCAGCAGTGAGGGTGTGCCTCCGCAGGGGACCCAGTACTTC. Drawing the rest from reference TRBV2 and TRBJ2-5, the complete variable domain is EPEVTQTPSHQVTQMGQEVILRCVPISNHLYFYWYRQILGQKVEFLVSFYNNEISEKSEIFDDQFSVERPDGSNFTLKIRSTKLEDSAMYFCASSEGVPPQGTQYFGPGTRLLVL.